This T cell receptor (beta chain) originates from a study of blood T cell repertoires in COVID-19. The CDR3 extends over 15 amino acids. CDR1 is SNHLY, CDR2 FYNNEI, per germline. V gave up 0 bases and J gave up 0 bases, with 9 bases separating them. Authors' analysis steps: By means of reference gene primer amplification, nucleated cell counts were estimated. Only in-frame clones appear in the TCRdb table, and some are missing; sequencing was by immunoSEQ multiplex PCR. Clone size and V and J calls were adopted from that table, with D and trimming inferred from the DNA. Of tens of thousands of clones in the sample, more than 75% were seen once.

This chain connects TRBV2 to TRBJ2-7; tentative D call: TRBD2 (6 bases). Sequencing was carried out using peripheral blood. The TCR originated in a middle-aged man with active or convalescent COVID-19. DNA of the CDR3: TGTGCCAGCAGTGAAGCGCGGGGAGTCTCCTACGAGCAGTACTTC. This encodes CASSEARGVSYEQYF.